This is a list of T cell receptor beta chains from one sample in a study of cytomegalovirus exposure and HLA in healthy donors. Profiling relied on immunoSEQ multiplex PCR, and the TCRdb table lists in-frame clones only, not all of them. The sample includes around 150,000 clones, about four fifths seen only once; the top ten take 6.3%. The sequencing sample was made of PBMCs. The receptors derive from a man aged 45-60 years in good health and CMV-seropositive. CDR3s include the opening cysteine and the closing phenylalanine or tryptophan. A D gene is named only where the DNA matches it firmly. A row's size may be missing; if present it is once, few, many or a size class.

abundance,d_gene,j_gene,v_gene,CDR3aa,CDR3nt
-,-,TRBJ1-6,TRBV27,CASSDRTPQAYNSPLHF,TGTGCCAGCAGCGACAGGACCCCCCAAGCGTATAATTCACCCCTCCACTTT
few,TRBD1,TRBJ1-1,TRBV30,CAWAGGGIPTEAFF,TGTGCCTGGGCAGGGGGCGGGATACCCACTGAAGCTTTCTTT
-,TRBD1,TRBJ2-7,TRBV13,CASSPKRTGAKRQYF,TGTGCCAGCAGCCCTAAGAGGACAGGGGCCAAAAGGCAGTACTTC
-,TRBD1,TRBJ1-2,TRBV28,CASRETGGDGGYTF,TGTGCCAGCAGGGAGACAGGGGGCGACGGTGGCTACACCTTC
-,-,TRBJ2-5,TRBV30,CAWIEGSSETQYF,TGTGCCTGGATAGAGGGTAGCTCGGAGACCCAGTACTTC
-,-,TRBJ2-7,TRBV11-2,CASSFSGGAYEQYF,TGTGCCAGCAGCTTCAGTGGAGGAGCCTACGAGCAGTACTTC
-,TRBD1,TRBJ1-2,TRBV5-6,CASSSGTEGYGYTF,TGTGCCAGCAGCTCAGGGACAGAGGGCTATGGCTACACCTTC
-,TRBD2,TRBJ2-7,TRBV5-1,CASSLSGSPYEQYF,TGCGCCAGCAGCTTAAGCGGGAGCCCCTACGAGCAGTACTTC
-,TRBD1,TRBJ2-7,TRBV5-5,CASSLSGTETYEQYF,TGTGCCAGCAGCTTGTCCGGGACAGAAACCTACGAGCAGTACTTC
-,-,TRBJ1-5,TRBV2,CASSEPAENQPQHF,TGTGCCAGCAGTGAACCCGCCGAGAATCAGCCCCAGCATTTT
-,-,TRBJ1-5,TRBV19,CASSMRYVGGNQPQHF,TGTGCCAGTAGTATGCGGTACGTCGGCGGCAATCAGCCCCAGCATTTT
-,TRBD2,TRBJ2-7,TRBV6-1,CASSEGSGRLYEQYF,TGTGCCAGCAGTGAAGGTAGCGGGAGGTTGTACGAGCAGTACTTC
-,-,TRBJ2-3,TRBV6-1,CASRPRGAGDTQYF,TGTGCCAGCAGACCCCGTGGGGCAGGGGATACGCAGTATTTT
-,TRBD2,TRBJ2-7,TRBV10-1,CASSDRSTSGSYEQYF,TGCGCCAGCAGTGATCGTTCGACTAGCGGTTCCTACGAGCAGTACTTC
-,-,TRBJ2-7,TRBV5-1,CASSSGRGYEQYF,TGCGCCAGCAGCTCTGGCAGGGGATACGAGCAGTACTTC
-,TRBD2,TRBJ2-7,TRBV10-1,CASSESVLAGVNEQYF,TGCGCCAGCAGTGAGTCTGTCCTAGCGGGAGTAAACGAGCAGTACTTC
-,TRBD1,TRBJ1-5,TRBV5-1,CASSPGTGVQPQHF,TGCGCCAGCAGCCCCGGGACAGGGGTTCAGCCCCAGCATTTT
-,TRBD1,TRBJ2-7,TRBV15,CATTWDRGLSEQYF,TGTGCCACCACCTGGGACAGGGGGCTTTCCGAGCAGTACTTC
-,-,TRBJ2-1,TRBV27,CASSFRERDEQFF,TGTGCCAGCAGTTTTCGGGAGAGGGATGAGCAGTTCTTC
-,TRBD2,TRBJ2-1,TRBV29-1,CSVLGLAGDDLYEQFF,TGCAGCGTTCTGGGACTAGCGGGAGACGATCTCTATGAGCAGTTCTTC
few,TRBD1,TRBJ1-4,TRBV5-4,CASSTGQGVEKLFF,TGTGCCAGCAGCACAGGACAGGGGGTTGAAAAACTGTTTTTT
-,-,TRBJ2-7,TRBV10-3,CAISEKQFYEQYF,TGTGCCATCAGTGAGAAACAGTTCTACGAGCAGTACTTC